The clone carrying this T cell receptor beta chain was recorded a few times. The data were obtained in a study of beta chain features in type 1 diabetes. Study at large: Patient and healthy donor groups were alike in age, gender and cell yields.

CDR3 length equals 15 residues. V was trimmed by 3 bases and J by 0 bases, leaving 8 bases between them. Germline CDR1 and CDR2: SEHNR and FQNEAQ (reference sequence). Expressed TCRB transcripts were sequenced after all isolated RNA was converted to cDNA. Profiling relied on immunoSEQ multiplex PCR, and the TCRdb table lists in-frame clones only, not all of them. Of about 410,000 clones in the sample, about 14% were seen once. The V call is TRBV7-9, the J call TRBJ2-2, with D maybe TRBD1 (6 bases). Sequenced: naive CD4+ T cells from blood. This TCR came from a man aged 25-45 years in good health. CDR3 sequence reads: CASSLQGSNTGELFF. CDR3 nucleotide sequence: TGTGCCAGCAGCTTGCAGGGGTCGAACACCGGGGAGCTGTTTTTT. The full variable domain, with the rest looked up from reference TRBV7-9 and TRBJ2-2, is DTGVSQNPRHKITKRGQNVTFRCDPISEHNRLYWYRQTLGQGPEFLTYFQNEAQLEKSRLLSDRFSAERPKGSFSTLEIQRTEQGDSAMYLCASSLQGSNTGELFFGEGSRLTVL.